The subject of this entry is one T cell receptor (beta chain). Its antigen is unidentified. This entry is derived from a study of T-cell reconstitution after alpha-beta-depleted transplantation in children. Study-level results: At the one-year point after transplant, T-cell counts and TCRbeta diversity were found to come mostly from T cells that had been newly produced. Reportedly, roughly two months post-transplant, alpha-beta T cells arose from several hundred expanded graft clones.

CDR3 length: 12 amino acids. From germline, CDR1 is SGHTA and CDR2 FQGNSA. V lost 5 bases and J lost 6, with 5 bases in between. A TCRbeta library incorporating unique molecular identifiers was prepared. TCRdb processed the PCR reads anew with MiXCR; each CDR3 protein has one entry. The repertoire holds just over 200,000 distinct CDR3 sequences, with around 8.4% as singletons. This clonotype originated in a male patient between 2 and 10 years old who had a stem cell transplant for acute myeloid leukemia, so the T cells may come from the graft donor. The chain carries TRBV7-2 and TRBJ1-6; D gene uncertain. The material sequenced was PBMCs, mostly from graft donor cells, taken 360 days after TCRalphabeta/CD19-depleted stem cell transplant. CDR3 residues: CASSDPNSPLHF. In DNA, the CDR3 is TGTGCCAGCAGCGACCCTAATTCACCCCTCCACTTT.